This T cell receptor beta chain is from a study of blood T cell repertoires in COVID-19. Study-level background: Donors in the United States, Italy and Spain gave samples during acute or convalescent COVID-19. Nucleic acid was either cDNA or gDNA, and it came from T cells, B-cell-depleted T cells, or PBMCs.

How the authors handled the data: Amplification from reference gene primers served as the basis for estimated nucleated cell counts. Measured with immunoSEQ multiplex PCR; TCRdb has only the in-frame clones, and not every one. For V, J and clone size, that table is used; D and trimming come from the DNA. This table has around 130,000 clones, 85% to 90% appearing once. This receptor was obtained from a man in his 70s with active COVID-19. The sequenced sample consisted of peripheral blood.

The CDR3 sequence: CASSGGFLAGVITDTQYF. As DNA, the CDR3 is TGTGCCAGCAGTGGGGGATTCCTAGCGGGAGTGATCACAGATACGCAGTATTTT. This chain uses TRBV2 with TRBJ2-3, with TRBD2 matching 10 bases. Germline loops: CDR1 SNHLY, CDR2 FYNNEI. V trimming: 4 bases; J trimming: 2 bases; junction bases outside the gene matches: 12. This CDR3 is built from 18 residues.